Listed below are T cell receptor beta chains from one sample, sequenced in a study of blood T cell repertoires in COVID-19. Generated by immunoSEQ multiplex PCR, the TCRdb table keeps only in-frame clones and is missing some. The sample contains some 150,000 clones, 80% to 90% of which appear only once. Input material: peripheral blood. These receptors were obtained from a woman in her seventies with COVID-19, enrolled during active disease. CDR3s include the opening cysteine and the closing phenylalanine or tryptophan. The D gene is left open where the match is weak. Not every row has a clone size; where given, it reads once, few, many or a size class.

>TRBJ2-5|NA|TRBV15|NA
TGTGCCACCAGCTTGGGGGGGGGCCGAGAGACCCAGTACTTC
CATSLGGGRETQYF
>TRBJ1-2|NA|TRBV28|NA
TGTGCCAGCAGAATCTCAACGAGCTTCTACACCTTC
CASRISTSFYTF
>TRBJ1-2|few|TRBV5-6|NA
TGTGCCAGCAGGGCTCGGGGGGACTATGGCTACACCTTC
CASRARGDYGYTF
>TRBJ2-3|NA|TRBV10-1|NA
TGCGCCAGCAGTGAGTCTGTGGGAGGCGTAGATACGCAGTATTTT
CASSESVGGVDTQYF
>TRBJ2-3|once|TRBV19|NA
TGTGCCAGTAGCCAAACGCACGGGGGGCGCGCAGATACGCAGTATTTT
CASSQTHGGRADTQYF
>TRBJ1-1|NA|TRBV6-5|NA
TGTGCCAGTAGGGGGTGGGGAGATAACACTGAAGCTTTCTTT
CASRGWGDNTEAFF
>TRBJ1-1|few|TRBV29-1|NA
TGCAGCGTTGGGACGGGGGACAACACTGAAGCTTTCTTT
CSVGTGDNTEAFF
>TRBJ1-3|NA|TRBV30|NA
TGTGCCTGGAGTAGACTGCCGTACACCATATATTTT
CAWSRLPYTIYF
>TRBJ1-5|NA|TRBV10-3|NA
TGTGCCATCAGTGAGTCGATCGCGGGGGCGAGCAATCAGCCCCAGCATTTT
CAISESIAGASNQPQHF
>TRBJ1-6|NA|TRBV6-6|NA
TGTGCCACCCGGCCGCAGACAAATTCACCCCTCCACTTT
CATRPQTNSPLHF
>TRBJ2-2|NA|TRBV12-3/TRBV12-4|NA
TGTGCCAGCGGGCAGAACACCGGGGAGCTGTTTTTT
CASGQNTGELFF
>TRBJ2-1|NA|TRBV12-3/TRBV12-4|NA
TGTGCCAGCAGTTTAGTGACAGTCAATGAGCAGTTCTTC
CASSLVTVNEQFF
>TRBJ1-5|few|TRBV7-2|NA
TGTGCCAGCAGCTTAGATCAGGGACATAGTCAGCCCCAGCATTTT
CASSLDQGHSQPQHF
>TRBJ1-2|NA|TRBV28|NA
TGTGCCAGCAGACTGGAGGGCGAGGTCTATGGCTACACCTTC
CASRLEGEVYGYTF
>TRBJ1-1|NA|TRBV5-1|NA
TGCGCCAGCAGCATGTCGTCCCGCACTTCCGCAGCTTTCTTT
CASSMSSRTSAAFF
>TRBJ1-6|NA|TRBV19|TRBD1
TGTGCCAGTAGTCTCCTCAGGGGGAAAAATTCACCCCTCCACTTT
CASSLLRGKNSPLHF
>TRBJ1-5|few|TRBV21-1|NA
TGTGCCAGCAGCAAAGCGGGCGATCAGCCCCAGCATTTT
CASSKAGDQPQHF
>TRBJ1-5|NA|TRBV28|NA
TGTGCCAGCAGCTCCTTAACGGGGGTTGATCAGCCCCAGCATTTT
CASSSLTGVDQPQHF
>TRBJ1-1|few|TRBV7-2|TRBD1
TGTGCCAGCAGCTCTACAGGGGGCGGTGGTGAAGCTTTCTTT
CASSSTGGGGEAFF
>TRBJ2-1|NA|TRBV7-9|TRBD1
TGTGCCAGCAGCCCCCGGGACAGACTTCACAATGAGCAGTTCTTC
CASSPRDRLHNEQFF
>TRBJ2-2|once|TRBV3-1/TRBV3-2|NA
TGTGCCAGCAGCCACAGGTCGAACACCGGGGAGCTGTTTTTT
CASSHRSNTGELFF
>TRBJ2-5|NA|TRBV28|NA
TGTGCCAGCAGTTTATGGCAGGGGGAGACCCAGTACTTC
CASSLWQGETQYF
>TRBJ2-6|NA|TRBV5-6|NA
TGTGCCAGCAGCCGACTCCAGGGATCCCAAGGGGGGGCCAACGTCCTGACTTTC
CASSRLQGSQGGANVLTF
>TRBJ2-1|NA|TRBV10-3|TRBD2
TGTGCCATCAGTGAGGCGCGGACTAGCGGCAATGAGCAGTTCTTC
CAISEARTSGNEQFF
>TRBJ1-4|NA|TRBV5-4|NA
TGTGCCAGCAGCCCAAACGGGGGGAATGAAAAACTGTTTTTT
CASSPNGGNEKLFF